The TCR beta chain under discussion was sequenced for a study of yellow fever vaccine responses in identical twins. Notes on this clonotype: Its antigen is as yet unknown.

Germline CDR1 ENHRY, CDR2 SYGVKD. The length of the CDR3 is 15 residues. Losses at the gene ends were 4 bases for V and 8 bases for J; bases not matched to a gene: 10. Study-level results: Twin vaccine T cell responses reportedly seemed partly convergent, partly personalized.

TCRdb recomputed calls from the RT-PCR reads with MiXCR, one row per CDR3 protein. Among about 14,000 distinct CDR3 sequences listed, about 88% were seen once. V gene TRBV10-3 combines with J gene TRBJ2-1; 8 bases fit TRBD2. The clonotype was recovered from a woman younger than 30 who received the yellow fever vaccine. The specimen comprised T cells from blood (PBMCs), unsorted or a sorted subset (not recorded which), sampled before or after yellow fever vaccination (not recorded which). The CDR3 DNA reads TGTGCCATCAGTGGGGCTAGCGGGCTGGACTATGAGCAGTTCTTC. This gives the protein CAISGASGLDYEQFF.